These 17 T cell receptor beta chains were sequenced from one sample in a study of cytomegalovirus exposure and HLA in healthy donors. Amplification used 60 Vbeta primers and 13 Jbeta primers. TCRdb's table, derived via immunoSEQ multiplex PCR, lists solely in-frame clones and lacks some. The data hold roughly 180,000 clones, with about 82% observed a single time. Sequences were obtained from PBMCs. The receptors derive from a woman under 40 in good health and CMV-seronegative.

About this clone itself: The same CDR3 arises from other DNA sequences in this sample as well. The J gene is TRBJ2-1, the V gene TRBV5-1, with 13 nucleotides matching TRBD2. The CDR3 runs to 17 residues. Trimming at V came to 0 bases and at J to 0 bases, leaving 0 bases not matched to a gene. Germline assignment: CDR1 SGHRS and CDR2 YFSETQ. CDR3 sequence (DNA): TGCGCCAGCAGCTTGGGACTAGCGGGGGGCTCCTACAATGAGCAGTTCTTC. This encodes CASSLGLAGGSYNEQFF.

The CDR3 loop reads CASSASIGQGSTQYF. The CDR3 region has the DNA TGTGCCAGCAGTGCATCAATTGGACAGGGCAGCACGCAGTATTTT. The chain is built from TRBV2 and TRBJ2-3; 8 bases are a match to TRBD1. The CDR3 totals 15 residues. Unmatched junction bases numbered 12, after V lost 4 bases and J lost 9 bases. Germline loops: CDR1 SNHLY, CDR2 FYNNEI.

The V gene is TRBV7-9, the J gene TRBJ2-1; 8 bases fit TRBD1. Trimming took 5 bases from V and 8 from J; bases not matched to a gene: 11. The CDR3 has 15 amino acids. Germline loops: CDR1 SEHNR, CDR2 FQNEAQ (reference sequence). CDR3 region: CASSEQGAVSHEQFF. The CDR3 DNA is TGTGCCAGCAGCGAGCAGGGGGCGGTCTCGCATGAGCAGTTCTTC. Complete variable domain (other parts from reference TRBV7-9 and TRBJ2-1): DTGVSQNPRHKITKRGQNVTFRCDPISEHNRLYWYRQTLGQGPEFLTYFQNEAQLEKSRLLSDRFSAERPKGSFSTLEIQRTEQGDSAMYLCASSEQGAVSHEQFFGPGTRLTVL.

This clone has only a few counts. CDR3 in amino acids: CASSFGTAGNQPQHF. In DNA, the CDR3 is TGTGCCAGCAGTTTTGGCACAGCCGGCAATCAGCCCCAGCATTTT. The rearrangement links TRBV27 to TRBJ1-5; unclear D gene. The CDR3 contains 15 residues. The germline V and J ends were trimmed by 3 bases and 2 bases, with 11 bases remaining between them. Germline assignment: CDR1 MNHEY and CDR2 SMNVEV (reference sequence).

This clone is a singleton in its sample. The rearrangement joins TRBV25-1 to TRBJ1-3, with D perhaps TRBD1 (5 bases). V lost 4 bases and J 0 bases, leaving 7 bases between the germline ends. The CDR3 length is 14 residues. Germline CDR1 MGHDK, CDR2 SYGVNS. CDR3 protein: CASSAGGSGNTIYF. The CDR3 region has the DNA TGTGCCAGCAGTGCGGGGGGCTCTGGAAACACCATATATTTT. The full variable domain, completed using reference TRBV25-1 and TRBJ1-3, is EADIYQTPRYLVIGTGKKITLECSQTMGHDKMYWYQQDPGMELHLIHYSYGVNSTEKGDLSSESTVSRIRTEHFPLTLESARPSHTSQYLCASSAGGSGNTIYFGEGSWLTVV.

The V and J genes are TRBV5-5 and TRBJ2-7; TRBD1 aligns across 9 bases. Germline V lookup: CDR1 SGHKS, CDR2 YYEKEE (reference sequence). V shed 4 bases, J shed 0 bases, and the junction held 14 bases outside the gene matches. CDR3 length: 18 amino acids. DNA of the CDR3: TGTGCCAGCAGCCGGGGACAGGGAAGAAACTGGGTCTCCTACGAGCAGTACTTC. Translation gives CASSRGQGRNWVSYEQYF. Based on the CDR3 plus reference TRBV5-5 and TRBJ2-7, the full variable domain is DAGVTQSPTHLIKTRGQQVTLRCSPISGHKSVSWYQQVLGQGPQFIFQYYEKEERGRGNFPDRFSARQFPNYSSELNVNALLLGDSALYLCASSRGQGRNWVSYEQYFGPGTRLTVT.

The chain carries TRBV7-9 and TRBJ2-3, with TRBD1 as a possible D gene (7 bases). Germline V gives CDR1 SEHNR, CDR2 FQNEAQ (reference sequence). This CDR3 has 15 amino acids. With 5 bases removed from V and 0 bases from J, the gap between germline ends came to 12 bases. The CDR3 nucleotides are TGTGCCAGCAGCCAGGGGGGTCCTAGCACAGATACGCAGTATTTT. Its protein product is CASSQGGPSTDTQYF.

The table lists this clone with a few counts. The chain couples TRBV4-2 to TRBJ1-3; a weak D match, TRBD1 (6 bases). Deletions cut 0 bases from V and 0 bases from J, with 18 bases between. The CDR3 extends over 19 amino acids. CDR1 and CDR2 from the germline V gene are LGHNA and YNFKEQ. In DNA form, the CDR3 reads TGTGCCAGCAGCCAAGATGCATGGGGGCGAGTCCTCTCTGGAAACACCATATATTTT. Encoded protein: CASSQDAWGRVLSGNTIYF.

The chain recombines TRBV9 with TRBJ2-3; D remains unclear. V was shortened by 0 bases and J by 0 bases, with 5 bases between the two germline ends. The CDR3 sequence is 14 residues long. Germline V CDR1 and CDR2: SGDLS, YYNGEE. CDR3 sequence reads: CASSVDSSTDTQYF. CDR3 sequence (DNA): TGTGCCAGCAGCGTAGATTCAAGCACAGATACGCAGTATTTT.

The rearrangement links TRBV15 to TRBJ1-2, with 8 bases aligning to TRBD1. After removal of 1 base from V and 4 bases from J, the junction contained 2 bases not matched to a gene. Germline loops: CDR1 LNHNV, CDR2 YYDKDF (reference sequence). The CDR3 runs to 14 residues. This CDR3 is CATSRATGGYGYTF. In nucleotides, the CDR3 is TGTGCCACCAGCAGAGCTACAGGGGGCTATGGCTACACCTTC.

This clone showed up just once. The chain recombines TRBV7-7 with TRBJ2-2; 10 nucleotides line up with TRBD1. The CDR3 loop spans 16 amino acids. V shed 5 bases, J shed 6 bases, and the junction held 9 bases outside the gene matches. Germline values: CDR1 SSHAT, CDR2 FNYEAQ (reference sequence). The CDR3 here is CASSARDRGAAGELFF. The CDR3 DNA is TGTGCCAGCAGCGCTCGGGACAGGGGAGCCGCCGGGGAGCTGTTTTTT.

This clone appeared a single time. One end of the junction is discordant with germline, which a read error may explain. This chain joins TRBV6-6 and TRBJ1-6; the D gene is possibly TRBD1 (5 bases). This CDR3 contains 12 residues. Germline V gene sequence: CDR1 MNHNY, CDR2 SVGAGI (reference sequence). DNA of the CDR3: TGTGTCAGCAGAGAACGACAGTCACCCCTCCACTTT. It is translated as CVSRERQSPLHF.

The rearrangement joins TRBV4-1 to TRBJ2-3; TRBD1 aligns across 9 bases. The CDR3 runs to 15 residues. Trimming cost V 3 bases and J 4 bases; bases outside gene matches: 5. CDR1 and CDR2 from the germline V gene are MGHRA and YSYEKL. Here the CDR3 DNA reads TGCGCCAGCAGCCAGGGACAGGGCCGGGCAGATACGCAGTATTTT. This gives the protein CASSQGQGRADTQYF.

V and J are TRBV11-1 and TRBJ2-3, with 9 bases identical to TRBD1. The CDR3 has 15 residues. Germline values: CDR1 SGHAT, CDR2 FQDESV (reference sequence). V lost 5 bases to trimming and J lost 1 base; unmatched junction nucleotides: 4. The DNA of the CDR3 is TGTGCCAGCAGCCAGGGACAGGGCCGCACAGATACGCAGTATTTT. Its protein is CASSQGQGRTDTQYF.

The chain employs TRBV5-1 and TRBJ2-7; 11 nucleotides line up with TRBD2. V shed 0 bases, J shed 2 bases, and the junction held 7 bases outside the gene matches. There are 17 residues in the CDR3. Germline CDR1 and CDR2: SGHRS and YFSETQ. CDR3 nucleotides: TGCGCCAGCAGCTTGGCCGCGATGACTAGCGGGGCCTACGAGCAGTACTTC. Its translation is CASSLAAMTSGAYEQYF.

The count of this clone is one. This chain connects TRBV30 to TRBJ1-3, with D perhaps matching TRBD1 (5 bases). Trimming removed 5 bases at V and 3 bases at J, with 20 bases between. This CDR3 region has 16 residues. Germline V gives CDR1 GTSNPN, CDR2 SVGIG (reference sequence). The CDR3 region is CAWGPEGDFFGNTIYF. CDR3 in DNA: TGTGCCTGGGGCCCGGAAGGGGATTTTTTTGGAAACACCATATATTTT.

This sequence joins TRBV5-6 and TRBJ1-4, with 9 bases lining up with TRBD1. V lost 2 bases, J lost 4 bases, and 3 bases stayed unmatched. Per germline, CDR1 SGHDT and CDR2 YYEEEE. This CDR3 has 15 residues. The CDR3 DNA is TGTGCCAGCAGCTTACAGGGGGCGGGTAATGAAAAACTGTTTTTT. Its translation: CASSLQGAGNEKLFF.